This is a list of T cell receptor beta chains from one sample in a study of CD8 T cells in ankylosing spondylitis. TCRdb itself ran the 5' RACE reads through MiXCR, one entry per CDR3 protein. Among 250,000 to 300,000 distinct CDR3 sequences listed, about 20% were seen once. Sequenced sample: blood, either unsorted or a sorted T cell fraction (not recorded which). The receptor source for this set is a male donor with ankylosing spondylitis or in good health (not recorded which). Each CDR3 is given with its conserved first and last residue. The D gene is left open where the match is weak. Rows may omit the clone size; those that give it use once, few, many or a size class.

d_call | j_call | clone_size | v_call | cdr3_aa | cdr3_nt
- | TRBJ2-2 | - | TRBV29-1 | CSVAGQGLTGELFF | TGCAGCGTTGCCGGTCAGGGGTTGACCGGGGAGCTGTTTTTT
TRBD2 | TRBJ2-3 | few | TRBV5-1 | CASSWSRAGGTDTQYF | TGCGCCAGCAGCTGGAGTAGAGCGGGGGGCACAGATACGCAGTATTTT
- | TRBJ1-3 | few | TRBV20-1 | CSAQGSGNTIYF | TGCAGTGCTCAGGGCTCTGGAAACACCATATATTTT
TRBD1 | TRBJ1-2 | few | TRBV11-2 | CASSRDREVDYGYTF | TGTGCCAGCAGCCGGGACAGGGAGGTCGACTATGGCTACACCTTC
- | TRBJ1-2 | - | TRBV4-2 | CASSQGDGGYGYTF | TGTGCCAGCAGCCAAGGGGACGGGGGCTATGGCTACACCTTC
- | TRBJ1-6 | few | TRBV12-3/TRBV12-4 | CASRPGSSYNSPLHF | TGTGCCAGCAGGCCTGGGAGCTCCTATAATTCACCCCTCCACTTT
TRBD1 | TRBJ1-5 | many | TRBV10-3 | CATTMGQGRSNQPQHF | TGTGCCACCACCATGGGACAGGGGCGTAGCAATCAGCCCCAGCATTTT
- | TRBJ2-5 | - | TRBV29-1 | CSVVRDQETQYF | TGCAGCGTTGTTCGGGACCAAGAGACCCAGTACTTC
- | TRBJ1-1 | - | TRBV13 | CASSLGSLRAFF | TGTGCCAGCAGCTTAGGGAGCCTGAGGGCTTTCTTT
- | TRBJ2-1 | - | TRBV3-1 | CASSQEHRLGGPYEQFF | TGTGCCAGCAGCCAAGAACACCGGCTCGGGGGCCCATATGAGCAGTTCTTC